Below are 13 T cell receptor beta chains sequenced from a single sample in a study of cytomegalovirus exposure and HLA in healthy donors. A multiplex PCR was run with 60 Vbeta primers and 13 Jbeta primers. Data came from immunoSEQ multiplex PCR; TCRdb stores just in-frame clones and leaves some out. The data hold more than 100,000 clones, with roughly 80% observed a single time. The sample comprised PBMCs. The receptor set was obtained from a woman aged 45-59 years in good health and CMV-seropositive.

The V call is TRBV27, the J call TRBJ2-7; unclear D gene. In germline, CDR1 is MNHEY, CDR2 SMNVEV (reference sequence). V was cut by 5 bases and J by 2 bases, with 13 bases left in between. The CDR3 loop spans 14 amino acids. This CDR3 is CASSPSVTAYEQYF. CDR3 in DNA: TGTGCCAGCAGTCCCTCGGTAACAGCCTACGAGCAGTACTTC.

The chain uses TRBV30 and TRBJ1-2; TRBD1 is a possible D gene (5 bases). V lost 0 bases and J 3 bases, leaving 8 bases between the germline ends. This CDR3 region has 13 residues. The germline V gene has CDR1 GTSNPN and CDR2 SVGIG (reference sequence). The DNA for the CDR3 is TGTGCCTGGAGTGTACTGGGGCACTATGGCTACACCTTC. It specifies CAWSVLGHYGYTF.

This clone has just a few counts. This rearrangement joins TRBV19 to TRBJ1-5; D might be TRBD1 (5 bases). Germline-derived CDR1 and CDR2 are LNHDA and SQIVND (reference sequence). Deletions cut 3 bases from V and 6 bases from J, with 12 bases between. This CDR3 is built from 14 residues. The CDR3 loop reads CASSIGQGGQPQHF. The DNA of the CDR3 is TGTGCCAGTAGTATCGGGCAGGGAGGTCAGCCCCAGCATTTT. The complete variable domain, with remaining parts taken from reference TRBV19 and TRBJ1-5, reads DGGITQSPKYLFRKEGQNVTLSCEQNLNHDAMYWYRQDPGQGLRLIYYSQIVNDFQKGDIAEGYSVSREKKESFPLTVTSAQKNPTAFYLCASSIGQGGQPQHFGDGTRLSIL.

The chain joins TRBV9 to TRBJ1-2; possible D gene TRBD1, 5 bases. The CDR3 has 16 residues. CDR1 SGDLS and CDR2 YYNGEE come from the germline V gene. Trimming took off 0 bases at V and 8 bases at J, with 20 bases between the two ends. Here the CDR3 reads CASSVDTGTYYGGYTF. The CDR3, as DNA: TGTGCCAGCAGCGTAGACACCGGGACTTATTATGGCGGCTACACCTTC.

The CDR3 region is CAITGSSGNTIYF. CDR3 nucleotide sequence: TGTGCCATCACTGGGAGCTCTGGAAACACCATATATTTT. This rearrangement joins TRBV10-3 to TRBJ1-3; D gene ambiguous. In germline, CDR1 is ENHRY, CDR2 SYGVKD. This CDR3 is 13 amino acids long. Trimming removed 7 bases from V and 0 bases from J, with 7 bases in between.

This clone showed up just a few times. DNA for the CDR3: TGTGCCAGCAGCGTAGTCGGGGGGGCCGTCAATGAGCAGTTCTTC. Translated: CASSVVGGAVNEQFF. The chain recombines TRBV9 with TRBJ2-1; TRBD2 aligns across 8 bases. This CDR3 is 15 amino acids long. CDR1 SGDLS and CDR2 YYNGEE come from the germline V gene. V was clipped by 0 bases and J by 6 bases; unmatched bases: 5. The full variable domain, rest sourced from reference TRBV9 and TRBJ2-1, is DSGVTQTPKHLITATGQRVTLRCSPRSGDLSVYWYQQSLDQGLQFLIQYYNGEERAKGNILERFSAQQFPDLHSELNLSSLELGDSALYFCASSVVGGAVNEQFFGPGTRLTVL.

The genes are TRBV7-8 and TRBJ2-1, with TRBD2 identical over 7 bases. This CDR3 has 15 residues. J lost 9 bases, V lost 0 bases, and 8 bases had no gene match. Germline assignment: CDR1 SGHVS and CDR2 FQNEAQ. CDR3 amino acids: CASSLAGGLTAEQFF. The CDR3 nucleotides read TGTGCCAGCAGCTTAGCGGGAGGGCTGACGGCTGAGCAGTTCTTC.

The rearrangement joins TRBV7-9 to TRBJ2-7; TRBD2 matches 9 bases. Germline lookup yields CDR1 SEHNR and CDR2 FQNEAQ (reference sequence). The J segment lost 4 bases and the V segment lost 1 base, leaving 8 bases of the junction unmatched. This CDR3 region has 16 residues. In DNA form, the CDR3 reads TGTGCCAGCAGCTTAGATGGCGGGAGGGCGAGATACGAGCAGTACTTC. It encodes CASSLDGGRARYEQYF. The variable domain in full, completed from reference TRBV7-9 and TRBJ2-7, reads DTGVSQNPRHKITKRGQNVTFRCDPISEHNRLYWYRQTLGQGPEFLTYFQNEAQLEKSRLLSDRFSAERPKGSFSTLEIQRTEQGDSAMYLCASSLDGGRARYEQYFGPGTRLTVT.

The CDR3 spells CASSLDGTGTYEQYF. The CDR3 DNA reads TGTGCCAGCAGCTTGGATGGGACAGGAACCTACGAGCAGTACTTC. The V call is TRBV5-8, the J call TRBJ2-5, with TRBD1 identical over 8 bases. The J call could be wrong; TRBJ2-7 is a better fit for the DNA end. The CDR3 runs to 15 residues. CDR1 is SGHTS and CDR2 is YDEGEE in the germline V gene.

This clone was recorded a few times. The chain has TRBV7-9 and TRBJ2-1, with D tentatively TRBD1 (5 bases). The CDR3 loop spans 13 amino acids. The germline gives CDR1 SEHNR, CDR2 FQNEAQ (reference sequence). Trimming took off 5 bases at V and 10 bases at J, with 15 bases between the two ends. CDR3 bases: TGTGCCAGCAGCCCGAAAGGGGTTTACGAGCAGTTCTTC. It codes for CASSPKGVYEQFF. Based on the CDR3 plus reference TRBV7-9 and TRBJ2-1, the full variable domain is DTGVSQNPRHKITKRGQNVTFRCDPISEHNRLYWYRQTLGQGPEFLTYFQNEAQLEKSRLLSDRFSAERPKGSFSTLEIQRTEQGDSAMYLCASSPKGVYEQFFGPGTRLTVL.

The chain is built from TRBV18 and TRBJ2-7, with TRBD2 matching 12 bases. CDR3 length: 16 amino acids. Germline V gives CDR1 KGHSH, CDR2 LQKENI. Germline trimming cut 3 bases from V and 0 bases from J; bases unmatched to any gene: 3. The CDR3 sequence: CASSPSTSGSSYEQYF. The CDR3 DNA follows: TGTGCCAGCTCACCTTCGACTAGCGGGAGCTCCTACGAGCAGTACTTC.

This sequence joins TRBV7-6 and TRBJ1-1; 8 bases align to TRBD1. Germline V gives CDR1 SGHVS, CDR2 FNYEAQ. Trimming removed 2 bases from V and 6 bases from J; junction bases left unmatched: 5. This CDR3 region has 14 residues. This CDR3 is CASSLRQGASEAFF. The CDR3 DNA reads TGTGCCAGCAGCTTAAGGCAGGGGGCTTCTGAAGCTTTCTTT.

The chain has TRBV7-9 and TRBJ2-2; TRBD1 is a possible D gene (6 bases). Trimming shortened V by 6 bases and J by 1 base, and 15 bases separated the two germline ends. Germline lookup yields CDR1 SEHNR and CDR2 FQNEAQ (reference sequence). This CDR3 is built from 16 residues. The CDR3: CASRPPATGNTGELFF. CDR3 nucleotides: TGTGCCAGCAGACCACCGGCGACAGGGAACACCGGGGAGCTGTTTTTT.